Here is one T cell receptor beta chain with its context. Libraries were prepared by immunoSEQ multiplex PCR; TCRdb keeps only in-frame clonotypes and omits some of them. The sample comprises 100,000 or so clones, roughly 90% of which are singletons, and around 5.7% rests with the top ten. This specimen comes from a study of blood T cell repertoires in COVID-19. The V gene lost 6 bases and the J gene lost 8 bases, with 14 bases spanning the gap. The CDR3 consists of 14 residues. Germline CDR1 reads MDHEN; CDR2 reads SYDVKM. This chain uses TRBV28 with TRBJ1-6; D perhaps matches TRBD1 (5 bases). This sequence originates from a man in his 70s with acute or convalescent COVID-19. Sequences were obtained from peripheral blood. The CDR3 sequence: CASSAGTGDSPLHF. CDR3 DNA sequence: TGTGCCAGCAGCGCCGGGACTGGGGATTCACCCCTCCACTTT.